This entry lists 2 T cell receptor beta chains sequenced from one sample in a study of cytomegalovirus exposure and HLA in healthy donors. The primer mix had 60 Vbeta and 13 Jbeta primers. The assay was immunoSEQ multiplex PCR, and TCRdb's table has in-frame clones only and misses some. This table has 150,000 to 190,000 clones, 70% to 90% appearing once. The source material was PBMCs. The receptors derive from a woman aged 18-29 years in good health and CMV-seronegative.

The rearrangement joins TRBV28 to TRBJ1-6, with TRBD1 as a possible D gene (5 bases). This CDR3 is 16 amino acids long. The V end was cut by 2 bases, the J end by 8 bases, with 16 bases between. Looked up from germline, CDR1 is MDHEN and CDR2 is SYDVKM. The CDR3 protein is CASSLRLRPGDSPLHF. CDR3 sequence (DNA): TGTGCCAGCAGTTTAAGGCTCCGGCCGGGGGATTCACCCCTCCACTTT.

The J gene is TRBJ1-6, the V gene TRBV5-5, with TRBD1 matching 9 bases. From germline, CDR1 is SGHKS and CDR2 YYEKEE (reference sequence). V was pared by 3 bases and J by 7 bases, with 5 bases of the junction left unmatched. This CDR3 contains 15 residues. In DNA, the CDR3 is TGTGCCAGCAGCTCCGGACAGGGGCCCAATTCACCCCTCCACTTT. This codes for CASSSGQGPNSPLHF.